This T cell receptor (beta chain) was observed in a study of regulatory T cells in long-lasting Graves disease. This clonotype was seen ten or more times. Building of the TCR beta libraries involved iRepertoire HTBI primers and Arm-PCR of CDR3 regions. TCRdb re-called the multiplex PCR reads with MiXCR, one entry per CDR3 protein. The sample records about 460,000 distinct CDR3 sequences, roughly 15% being singletons. Noted time point: newly diagnosed GD, antithyroid drugs for less than 3 months. The TCR library was made from RNA that had been extracted from PBMCs in TRIzol. There are 14 residues in the CDR3. CDR1 and CDR2 (germline): MDHEN, SYDVKM. V was clipped by 3 bases and J by 2 bases, with 7 bases between them. These data were likewise used in another study, on T cells in Graves' hyperthyroidism and ophthalmopathy.

The sequencing used peripheral blood mononuclear cells (PBMCs), collected at new diagnosis, from a patient treated with antithyroid drugs. The J gene is TRBJ2-2, the V gene TRBV28, with unresolved D. This receptor was taken from a woman between 50 and 59 years old with Graves disease. The CDR3 bases are TGTGCCAGCAGTTTCCCAGATAACACCGGGGAGCTGTTTTTT. This translates into CASSFPDNTGELFF.